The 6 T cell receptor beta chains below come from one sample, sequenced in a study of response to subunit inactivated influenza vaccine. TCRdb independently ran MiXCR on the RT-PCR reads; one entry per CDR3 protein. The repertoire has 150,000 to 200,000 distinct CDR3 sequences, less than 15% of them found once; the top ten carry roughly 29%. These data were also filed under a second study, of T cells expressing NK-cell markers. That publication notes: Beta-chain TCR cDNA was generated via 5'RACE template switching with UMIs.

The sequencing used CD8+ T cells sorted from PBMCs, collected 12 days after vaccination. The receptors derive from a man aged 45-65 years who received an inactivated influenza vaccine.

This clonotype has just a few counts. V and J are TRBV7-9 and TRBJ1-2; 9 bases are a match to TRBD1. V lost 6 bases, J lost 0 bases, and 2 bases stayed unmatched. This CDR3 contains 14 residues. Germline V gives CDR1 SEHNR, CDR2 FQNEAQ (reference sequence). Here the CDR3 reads CASSRQGANYGYTF. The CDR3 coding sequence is TGTGCCAGCAGTCGACAGGGGGCTAACTATGGCTACACCTTC. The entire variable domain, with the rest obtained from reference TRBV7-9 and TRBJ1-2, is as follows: DTGVSQNPRHKITKRGQNVTFRCDPISEHNRLYWYRQTLGQGPEFLTYFQNEAQLEKSRLLSDRFSAERPKGSFSTLEIQRTEQGDSAMYLCASSRQGANYGYTFGSGTRLTVV.

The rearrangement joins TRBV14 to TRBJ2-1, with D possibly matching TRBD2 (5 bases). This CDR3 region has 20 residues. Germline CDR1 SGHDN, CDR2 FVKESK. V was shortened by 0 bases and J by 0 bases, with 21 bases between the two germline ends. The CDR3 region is CASSQEYGSAIYDSYNEQFF. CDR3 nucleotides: TGTGCCAGCAGCCAAGAGTATGGTAGCGCAATATACGACTCCTACAATGAGCAGTTCTTC.

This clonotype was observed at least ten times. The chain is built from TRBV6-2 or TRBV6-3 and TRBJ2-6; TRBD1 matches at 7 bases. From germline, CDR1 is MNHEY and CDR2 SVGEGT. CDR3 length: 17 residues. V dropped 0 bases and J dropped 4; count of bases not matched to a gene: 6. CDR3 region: CASSYSSTGFGANVLTF. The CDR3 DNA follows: TGTGCCAGCAGTTACTCCTCGACAGGGTTCGGGGCCAACGTCCTGACTTTC.

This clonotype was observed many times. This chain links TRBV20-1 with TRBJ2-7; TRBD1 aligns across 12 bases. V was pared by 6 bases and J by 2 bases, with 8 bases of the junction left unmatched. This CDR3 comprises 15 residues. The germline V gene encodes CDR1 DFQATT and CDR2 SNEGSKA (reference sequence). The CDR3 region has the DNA TGCAGTGCACCCCCGGGACAGGGGGCTACCTACGAGCAGTACTTC. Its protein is CSAPPGQGATYEQYF.

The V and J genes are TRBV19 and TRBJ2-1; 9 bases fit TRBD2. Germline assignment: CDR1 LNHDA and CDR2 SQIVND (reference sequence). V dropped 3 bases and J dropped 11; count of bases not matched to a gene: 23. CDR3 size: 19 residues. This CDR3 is CASSISHRAAGGLTKQQFF. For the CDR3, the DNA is TGTGCCAGTAGTATTAGCCATCGGGCAGCGGGAGGACTGACTAAGCAGCAGTTCTTC.

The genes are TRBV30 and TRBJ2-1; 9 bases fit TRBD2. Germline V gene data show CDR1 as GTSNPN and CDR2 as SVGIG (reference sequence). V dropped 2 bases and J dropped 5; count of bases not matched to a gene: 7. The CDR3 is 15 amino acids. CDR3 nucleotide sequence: TGTGCCTGGAGTTTGAGCGGGGGGTGGAACAATGAGCAGTTCTTC. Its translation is CAWSLSGGWNNEQFF.